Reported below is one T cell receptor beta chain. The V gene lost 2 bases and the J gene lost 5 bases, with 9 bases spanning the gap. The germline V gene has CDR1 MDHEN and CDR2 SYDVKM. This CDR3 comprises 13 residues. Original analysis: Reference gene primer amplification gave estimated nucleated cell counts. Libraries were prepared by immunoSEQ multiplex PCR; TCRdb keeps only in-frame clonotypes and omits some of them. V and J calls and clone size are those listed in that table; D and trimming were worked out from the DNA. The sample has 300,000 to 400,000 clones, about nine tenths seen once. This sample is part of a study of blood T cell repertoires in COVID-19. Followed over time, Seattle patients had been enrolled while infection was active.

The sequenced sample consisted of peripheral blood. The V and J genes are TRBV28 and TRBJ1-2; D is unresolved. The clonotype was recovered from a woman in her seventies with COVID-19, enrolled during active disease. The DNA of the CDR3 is TGTGCCAGCAGTTTAGTGGTTCAGTATGGCTACACCTTC. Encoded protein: CASSLVVQYGYTF.